This T cell receptor beta chain was observed in a study of cytomegalovirus exposure and HLA in healthy donors. Study-level points and caveats: Evidence from a later analysis indicated that most CMV-associated TCR beta chains looked HLA-restricted. Trimming of TCR beta V- and J-genes showed a link, identified in a later analysis, to a missense DCLRE1C variant. As a later analysis revealed, the rate of TCR association differed by HLA locus, with DRB1 most and HLA-C fewest.

Points on this clone: The antigen is unknown.

The PCR contained 60 Vbeta and 13 Jbeta primers. The table came from immunoSEQ multiplex PCR; TCRdb's copy has only in-frame clones and leaves some out. The table shows 110,000 to 150,000 clones, with approximately 78% occurring only once. After removal of 5 bases from V and 3 bases from J, the junction contained 5 bases not matched to a gene. The V gene's germline CDR1 is SGHAT and CDR2 FQNNGV. The CDR3 extends over 15 amino acids. The sequence was obtained from a woman younger than 30 in good health and CMV-seropositive. This chain connects TRBV11-2 to TRBJ2-7; 12 bases map to TRBD2. Sequencing was performed on PBMCs. The CDR3 sequence is CASSQRTSGNYEQYF. The DNA of the CDR3 is TGTGCCAGCAGCCAAAGGACTAGCGGGAACTACGAGCAGTACTTC.